Included here is one T cell receptor (beta chain) sequence, with context. Its specificity is unknown. The data were taken from a study of blood T cells in healthy people across ages. It was with a sample-barcoded 5' primer and a J-beta primer mix that a second PCR of roughly 7 to 12 cycles was run. TCRdb re-called the 5' RACE reads with MiXCR, one entry per CDR3 protein. The profile shows fewer than 1,200,000 distinct CDR3 sequences, under 30% of them singletons. The V end was cut by 3 bases, the J end by 0 bases, with 6 bases between. Germline V lookup: CDR1 SNHLY, CDR2 FYNNEI. The CDR3 loop spans 14 amino acids. Study outcomes and limitations: Age brought a roughly linear fall in TCR beta diversity measured per million T cells.

This same sample was also taken into another study, of T cells of mothers and their children. That work states: Related mother-child pairs showed slightly, non-significantly higher overlap than unrelated pairs.

The sequenced sample consisted of blood. This TCR derives from a girl aged 2 to 10 in good health. J is TRBJ2-1 and V is TRBV2; D unclear. The CDR3 sequence is CASSEFVSYNEQFF. The CDR3 DNA sequence: TGTGCCAGCAGTGAGTTCGTCTCCTACAATGAGCAGTTCTTC.